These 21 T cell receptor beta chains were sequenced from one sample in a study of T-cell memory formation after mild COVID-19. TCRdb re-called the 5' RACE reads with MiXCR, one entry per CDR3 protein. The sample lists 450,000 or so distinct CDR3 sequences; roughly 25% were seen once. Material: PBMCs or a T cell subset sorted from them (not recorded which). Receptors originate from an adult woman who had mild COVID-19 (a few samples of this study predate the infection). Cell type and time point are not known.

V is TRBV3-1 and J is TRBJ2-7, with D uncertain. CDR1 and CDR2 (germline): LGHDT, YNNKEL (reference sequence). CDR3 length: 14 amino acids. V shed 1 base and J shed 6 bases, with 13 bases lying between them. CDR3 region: CASSQAVRGSEQYF. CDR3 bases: TGTGCCAGCAGCCAAGCGGTACGAGGTAGCGAGCAGTACTTC.

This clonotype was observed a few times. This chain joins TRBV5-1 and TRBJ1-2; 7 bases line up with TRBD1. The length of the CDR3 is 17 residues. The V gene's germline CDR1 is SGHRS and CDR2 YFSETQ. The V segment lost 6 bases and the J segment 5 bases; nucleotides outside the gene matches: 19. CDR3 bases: TGCGCCAGCACGTTAACTCCGGGACAGTCGGCAGGTTATGGCTACACCTTC. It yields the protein CASTLTPGQSAGYGYTF.

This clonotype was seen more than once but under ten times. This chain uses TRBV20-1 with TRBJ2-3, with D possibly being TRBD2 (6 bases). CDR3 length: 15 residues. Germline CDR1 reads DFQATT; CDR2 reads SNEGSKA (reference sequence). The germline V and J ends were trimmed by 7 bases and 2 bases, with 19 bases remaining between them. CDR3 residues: CSVPVAELLTDTQYF. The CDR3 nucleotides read TGCAGTGTCCCGGTAGCGGAGCTCCTCACAGATACGCAGTATTTT.

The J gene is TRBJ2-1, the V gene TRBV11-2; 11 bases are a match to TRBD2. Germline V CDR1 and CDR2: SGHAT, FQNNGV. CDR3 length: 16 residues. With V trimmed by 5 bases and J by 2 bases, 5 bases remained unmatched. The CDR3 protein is CASSRSGGATYNEQFF. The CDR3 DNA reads TGTGCCAGCAGCCGTAGCGGGGGGGCAACCTACAATGAGCAGTTCTTC.

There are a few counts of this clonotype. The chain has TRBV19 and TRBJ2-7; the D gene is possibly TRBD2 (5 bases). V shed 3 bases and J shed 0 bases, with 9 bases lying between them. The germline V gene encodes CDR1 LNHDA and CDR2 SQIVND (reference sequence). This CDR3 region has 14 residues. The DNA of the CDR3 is TGTGCCAGTAGTATGAACGGGGTCTCCTACGAGCAGTACTTC. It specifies CASSMNGVSYEQYF.

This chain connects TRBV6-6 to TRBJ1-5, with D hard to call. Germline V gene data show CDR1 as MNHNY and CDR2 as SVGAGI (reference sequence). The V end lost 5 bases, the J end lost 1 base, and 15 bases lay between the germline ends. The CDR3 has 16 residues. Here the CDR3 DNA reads TGTGCCAGCAGTCTTGACCAAGGCGGAAGCAATCAGCCCCAGCATTTT. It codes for CASSLDQGGSNQPQHF.

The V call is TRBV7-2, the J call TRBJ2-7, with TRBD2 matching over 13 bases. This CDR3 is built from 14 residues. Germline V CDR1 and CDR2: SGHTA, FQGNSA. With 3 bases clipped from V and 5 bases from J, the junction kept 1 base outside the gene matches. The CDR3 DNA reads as TGTGCCAGCAGCTTCGGGACTAGCGGGAACGAGCAGTACTTC. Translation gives CASSFGTSGNEQYF.

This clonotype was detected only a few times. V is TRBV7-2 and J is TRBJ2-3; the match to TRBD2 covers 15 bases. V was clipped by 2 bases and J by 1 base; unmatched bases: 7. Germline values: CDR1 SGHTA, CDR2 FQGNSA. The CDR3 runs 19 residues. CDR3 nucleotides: TGTGCCAGCAGCTTACCCCCGGGACTAGCGGGGGGTGGCACAGATACGCAGTATTTT. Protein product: CASSLPPGLAGGGTDTQYF.

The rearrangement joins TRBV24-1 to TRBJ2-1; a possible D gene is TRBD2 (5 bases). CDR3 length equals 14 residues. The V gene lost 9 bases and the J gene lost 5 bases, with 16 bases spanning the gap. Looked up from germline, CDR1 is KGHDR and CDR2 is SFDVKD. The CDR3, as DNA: TGTGCCACCCGGGGATCCGGGTCAAACAATGAGCAGTTCTTC. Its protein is CATRGSGSNNEQFF.

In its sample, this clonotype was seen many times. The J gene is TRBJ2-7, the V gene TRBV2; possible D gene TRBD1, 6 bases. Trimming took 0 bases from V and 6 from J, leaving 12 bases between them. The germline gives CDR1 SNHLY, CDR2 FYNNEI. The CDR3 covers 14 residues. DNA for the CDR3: TGTGCCAGCAGTGAAGCGCTTGGCAGGGGCGAGCAGTACTTC. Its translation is CASSEALGRGEQYF.

The CDR3 nucleotides read TGTGCCAGCAGTTACTCGGACGGTAACTCTGGGGCCAACGTCCTGACTTTC. This sequence encodes CASSYSDGNSGANVLTF. V and J are TRBV6-5 and TRBJ2-6; no firm D call. The length of the CDR3 is 17 residues. Germline CDR1 is MNHEY and CDR2 is SVGAGI. The ends were cut back, 0 bases at V and 0 bases at J, with 9 bases in the middle.

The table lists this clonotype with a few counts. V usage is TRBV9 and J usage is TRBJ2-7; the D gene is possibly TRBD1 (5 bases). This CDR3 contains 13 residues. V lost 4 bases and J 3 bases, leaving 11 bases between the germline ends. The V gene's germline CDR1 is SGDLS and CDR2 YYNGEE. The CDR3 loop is CASSPSTDYEQYF. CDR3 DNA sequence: TGTGCCAGCAGCCCGTCGACAGACTACGAGCAGTACTTC.

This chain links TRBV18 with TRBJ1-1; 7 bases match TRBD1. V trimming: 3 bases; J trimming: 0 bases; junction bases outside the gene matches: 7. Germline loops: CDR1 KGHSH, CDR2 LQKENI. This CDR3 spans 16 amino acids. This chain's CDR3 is CASSPARQGLNTEAFF. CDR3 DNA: TGTGCCAGCTCACCCGCCCGACAGGGATTGAACACTGAAGCTTTCTTT.

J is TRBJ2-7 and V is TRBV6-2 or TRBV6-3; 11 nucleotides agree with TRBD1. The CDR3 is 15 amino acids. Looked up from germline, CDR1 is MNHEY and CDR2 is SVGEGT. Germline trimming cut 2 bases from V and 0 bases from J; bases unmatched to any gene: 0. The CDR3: CASSYGTGGSYEQYF. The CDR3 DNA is TGTGCCAGCAGTTACGGGACAGGGGGCTCCTACGAGCAGTACTTC.

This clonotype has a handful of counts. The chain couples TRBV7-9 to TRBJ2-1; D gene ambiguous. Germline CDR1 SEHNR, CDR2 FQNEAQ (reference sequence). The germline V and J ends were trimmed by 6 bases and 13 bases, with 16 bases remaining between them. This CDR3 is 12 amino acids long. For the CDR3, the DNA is TGTGCCAGCAGTTCCACCACCAGGCCACAGTTCTTC. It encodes CASSSTTRPQFF. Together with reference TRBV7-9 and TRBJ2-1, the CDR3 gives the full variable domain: DTGVSQNPRHKITKRGQNVTFRCDPISEHNRLYWYRQTLGQGPEFLTYFQNEAQLEKSRLLSDRFSAERPKGSFSTLEIQRTEQGDSAMYLCASSSTTRPQFFGPGTRLTVL.

CDR3 sequence (DNA): TGTGCCATCAGACAGACAGGGATGGGCACTGAAGCTTTCTTT. Its translation is CAIRQTGMGTEAFF. The chain recombines TRBV10-3 with TRBJ1-1, with 7 bases aligning to TRBD1. This CDR3 spans 14 amino acids. The J segment lost 4 bases and the V segment lost 6 bases, leaving 8 bases of the junction unmatched. Germline assignment: CDR1 ENHRY and CDR2 SYGVKD.

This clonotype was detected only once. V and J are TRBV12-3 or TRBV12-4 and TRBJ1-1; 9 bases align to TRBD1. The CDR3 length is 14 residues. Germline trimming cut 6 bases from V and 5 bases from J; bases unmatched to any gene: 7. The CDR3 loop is CASSLTGGETEAFF. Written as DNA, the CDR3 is TGTGCCAGCAGCCTGACAGGGGGGGAGACTGAAGCTTTCTTT.

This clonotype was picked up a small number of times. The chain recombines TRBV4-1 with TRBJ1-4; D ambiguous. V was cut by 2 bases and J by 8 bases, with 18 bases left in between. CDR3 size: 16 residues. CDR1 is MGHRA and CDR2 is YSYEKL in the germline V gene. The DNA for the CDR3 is TGCGCCAGCAGCCAACTCCCCGGGGTTTTGAGGGAAAAACTGTTTTTT. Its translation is CASSQLPGVLREKLFF.

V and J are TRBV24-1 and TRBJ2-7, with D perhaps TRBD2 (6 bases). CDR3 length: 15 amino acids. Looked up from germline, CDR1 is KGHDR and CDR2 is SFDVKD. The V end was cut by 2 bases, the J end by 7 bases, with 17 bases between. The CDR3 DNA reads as TGTGCCACCAGTGATTCGCGGGGTACCCCTCGAGAGCAGTACTTC. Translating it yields CATSDSRGTPREQYF.

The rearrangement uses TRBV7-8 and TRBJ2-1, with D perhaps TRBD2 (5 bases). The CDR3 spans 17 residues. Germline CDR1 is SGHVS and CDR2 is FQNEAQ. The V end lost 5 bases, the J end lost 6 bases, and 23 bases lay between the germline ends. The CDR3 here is CASSPTRGLAEPNEQFF. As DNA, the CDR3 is TGTGCCAGCAGCCCAACTAGAGGGCTAGCCGAGCCCAATGAGCAGTTCTTC.

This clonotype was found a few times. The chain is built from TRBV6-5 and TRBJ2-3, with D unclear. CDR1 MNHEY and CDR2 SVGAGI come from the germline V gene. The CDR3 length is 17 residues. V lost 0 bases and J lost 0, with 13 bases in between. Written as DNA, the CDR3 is TGTGCCAGCAGTTACTCGGGCCCGACCCTTAGCACAGATACGCAGTATTTT. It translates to CASSYSGPTLSTDTQYF.